The 8 T cell receptor beta chains below come from one sample, sequenced in a study of T cell responses to AZD1222 COVID-19 vaccine. Profiling relied on immunoSEQ multiplex PCR, and the TCRdb table lists in-frame clones only, not all of them. This sample has about 120,000 clones, with approximately 90% found just once. The source material was peripheral blood, sampled 28 days after the second AZD1222 dose. These TCRs come from an adult who received the AZD1222 COVID-19 vaccine.

The rearrangement uses TRBV11-3 and TRBJ2-1; 7 bases fit TRBD2. Germline V gene sequence: CDR1 SGHNT, CDR2 YENEEA. The V gene end was trimmed by 8 bases and the J gene end by 4 bases; junction bases not matched to a gene: 11. This CDR3 is built from 15 residues. CDR3 residues: CASSNMGREYNEQFF. CDR3 nucleotides: TGTGCCAGCTCTAATATGGGGCGGGAGTACAATGAGCAGTTCTTC.

This sequence joins TRBV28 and TRBJ1-5; weak D call: TRBD1 (5 bases). Deletions cut 2 bases from V and 0 bases from J, with 11 bases between. CDR3 length equals 16 residues. The germline CDR1 and CDR2 sequences are MDHEN and SYDVKM. CDR3 sequence (DNA): TGTGCCAGCAGTTTAGTAGGACACCTTAGCAATCAGCCCCAGCATTTT. Its translation is CASSLVGHLSNQPQHF.

This clone was counted once. DNA of the CDR3: TGTGCCTGGGACAGGGGTATGCGGACTGAAGCTTTCTTT. Translation gives CAWDRGMRTEAFF. The J gene is TRBJ1-1, the V gene TRBV30; 8 bases line up with TRBD1. Trimming took 5 bases from V and 5 from J; bases not matched to a gene: 7. In germline, CDR1 is GTSNPN, CDR2 SVGIG (reference sequence). This CDR3 comprises 13 residues.

The chain is built from TRBV21-1 and TRBJ2-1; no DNA check was done on the table's D call, TRBD2. TRBV21-1 is deemed a pseudogene. This CDR3 has 18 residues. The DNA for the CDR3 is TGTGCCAGCAGCAAAAAGTGGGGGGGTAGCGGCCTCTACAATGAGCAGTTCTTC. Translation: CASSKKWGGSGLYNEQFF.

The chain joins TRBV10-1 to TRBJ2-3, with 10 bases matching TRBD2. V lost 8 bases, J lost 2 bases, and 4 bases stayed unmatched. The CDR3 is made up of 14 amino acids. The germline gives CDR1 WNHNN, CDR2 SYGVQD (reference sequence). The CDR3 coding sequence is TGCGCCAGCTCACTAGCGGGACCCACAGATACGCAGTATTTT. Protein product: CASSLAGPTDTQYF.

The chain has TRBV30 and TRBJ1-4; D is unresolved. There are 12 residues in the CDR3. V lost 2 bases and J 8 bases, leaving 9 bases between the germline ends. CDR1 is GTSNPN, CDR2 SVGIG, per germline (reference sequence). The CDR3 is CAWSQAAEKLFF. The DNA for the CDR3 is TGTGCCTGGAGTCAGGCAGCCGAAAAACTGTTTTTT. The variable domain in full, with the rest retrieved from reference TRBV30 and TRBJ1-4, is SQTIHQWPATLVQPVGSPLSLECTVEGTSNPNLYWYRQAAGRGLQLLFYSVGIGQISSEVPQNLSASRPQDRQFILSSKKLLLSDSGFYLCAWSQAAEKLFFGSGTQLSVL.

CDR3 sequence reads: CASSERAANSPLHF. Here the CDR3 DNA reads TGTGCCAGCAGTGAACGCGCCGCAAATTCACCCCTCCACTTT. The gene calls are TRBV2 and TRBJ1-6; unclear D gene. The CDR3 contains 14 residues. V was cut by 2 bases and J by 7 bases, with 9 bases left in between. Looked up from germline, CDR1 is SNHLY and CDR2 is FYNNEI.

This chain links TRBV5-8 with TRBJ1-4; the match to TRBD1 covers 7 bases. The CDR3 sequence is 14 residues long. Germline V gene data show CDR1 as SGHTS and CDR2 as YDEGEE. The CDR3 sequence is CGSGQVATNEKLFF. Here the CDR3 DNA reads TGTGGGTCCGGACAGGTTGCAACTAATGAAAAACTGTTTTTT.